These 17 T cell receptor beta chains were sequenced from one sample in a study of blood T cell repertoires in COVID-19. TCRdb's table, derived via immunoSEQ multiplex PCR, lists solely in-frame clones and lacks some. The sample consists of 150,000 to 200,000 clones, 88% of them appearing once. The material sequenced was peripheral blood. Receptor source: a man aged 35 to 55 with active or convalescent COVID-19.

The chain recombines TRBV28 with TRBJ2-2; 9 bases are a match to TRBD2. Germline CDR1 and CDR2: MDHEN and SYDVKM. This CDR3 comprises 21 residues. V lost 2 bases, J lost 2 bases, and 18 bases stayed unmatched. The CDR3: CASSLRSVFGVAGANTGELFF. CDR3 DNA sequence: TGTGCCAGCAGTTTACGGTCCGTTTTCGGGGTAGCGGGGGCAAACACCGGGGAGCTGTTTTTT.

The chain uses TRBV6-1 and TRBJ1-3, with unresolved D. This CDR3 spans 15 amino acids. CDR1 and CDR2 from the germline V gene are MNHNS and SASEGT. The V end was cut by 3 bases, the J end by 4 bases, with 13 bases between. The CDR3 is CASSEEIPGGNTIYF. The CDR3 bases are TGTGCCAGCAGTGAGGAAATACCGGGAGGAAACACCATATATTTT.

The chain links TRBV21-1 to TRBJ1-2; the table's D call TRBD1 went unverified against the DNA. TRBV21-1 is a pseudogene locus. CDR3 length: 15 residues. The CDR3 here is CASSKGTGAGYGYTF. The CDR3 nucleotides are TGTGCCAGCAGCAAAGGCACAGGGGCGGGCTATGGCTACACCTTC.

The J gene is TRBJ2-7, the V gene TRBV5-4; TRBD1 might be the D (6 bases). The CDR3 extends over 17 amino acids. Germline lookup yields CDR1 SGHNT and CDR2 YYREEE (reference sequence). V lost 4 bases and J 4 bases, leaving 24 bases between the germline ends. The chain's CDR3 is CASSRDQTGVVRYEQYF. In DNA, the CDR3 is TGTGCCAGCAGCCGTGATCAGACAGGTGTGGTGAGGTACGAGCAGTACTTC.

V is TRBV5-1 and J is TRBJ1-1; D is undetermined. The V gene lost 0 bases and the J gene lost 0 bases, with 12 bases spanning the gap. This CDR3 has 16 amino acids. Germline CDR1 and CDR2: SGHRS and YFSETQ. CDR3 bases: TGCGCCAGCAGCTTGGCTAATCGACTTCTGAACACTGAAGCTTTCTTT. Amino acids: CASSLANRLLNTEAFF.

This chain links TRBV19 with TRBJ1-1; D not resolved. CDR1 is LNHDA, CDR2 SQIVND, per germline (reference sequence). The V end was cut by 5 bases, the J end by 6 bases, with 16 bases between. The CDR3 consists of 14 residues. CDR3 coding DNA: TGTGCCAGTAGTCCTAAGCCTACTACCGCTGAAGCTTTCTTT. Its translation: CASSPKPTTAEAFF.

This CDR3 is CASSSLRGEGYEQYF. Written as DNA, the CDR3 is TGTGCCAGCAGTTCGCTAAGGGGCGAAGGCTACGAGCAGTACTTC. The rearrangement links TRBV6-2 or TRBV6-3 to TRBJ2-7; D is possibly TRBD1 (5 bases). This CDR3 is built from 15 residues. The V end lost 4 bases, the J end lost 3 bases, and 16 bases lay between the germline ends. CDR1 is MNHEY and CDR2 is SVGEGT in the germline V gene.

This clone appeared many times. This sequence joins TRBV7-2 and TRBJ1-1, with D tentatively TRBD1 (6 bases). CDR1 and CDR2 (germline): SGHTA, FQGNSA. Trimming removed 1 base at V and 1 base at J, with 10 bases between. The CDR3 spans 15 residues. The CDR3 protein is CASSLGSTGNTEAFF. For the CDR3, the DNA is TGTGCCAGCAGCTTAGGATCGACAGGGAACACTGAAGCTTTCTTT.

This clone was observed a single time. This chain uses TRBV5-1 with TRBJ2-7, with D perhaps matching TRBD2 (6 bases). This CDR3 spans 14 amino acids. Germline CDR1 reads SGHRS; CDR2 reads YFSETQ. The ends were cut back, 3 bases at V and 1 base at J, with 11 bases in the middle. In DNA form, the CDR3 reads TGCGCCAGCAGCTCTGCCGGGAGTTCCTACGAGCAGTACTTC. Its protein is CASSSAGSSYEQYF.

The genes are TRBV2 and TRBJ1-1, with D perhaps TRBD1 (6 bases). The CDR3 runs to 13 residues. With 5 bases removed from V and 0 bases from J, the gap between germline ends came to 7 bases. Germline CDR1 is SNHLY and CDR2 is FYNNEI. The CDR3 DNA sequence: TGTGCCAGCAGTCGGACAGTGAACACTGAAGCTTTCTTT. It encodes CASSRTVNTEAFF.

Points on this clone: One end of the junction does not line up with germline, which may come from a read error. The chain links TRBV15 to TRBJ1-1; 7 bases map to TRBD1. In germline, CDR1 is LNHNV, CDR2 YYDKDF (reference sequence). The CDR3 contains 14 residues. The CDR3 DNA reads as TGTGCCACCAGCAGAGGGGGTCAGGGGACAGACCTCACCTTT. It translates to CATSRGGQGTDLTF.

This chain uses TRBV27 with TRBJ2-7, with D tentatively TRBD1 (5 bases). Germline assignment: CDR1 MNHEY and CDR2 SMNVEV (reference sequence). Deletions cut 5 bases from V and 5 bases from J, with 7 bases between. This CDR3 has 11 amino acids. CDR3 sequence: CASSTGNEQYF. CDR3 sequence (DNA): TGTGCCAGCAGTACAGGTAACGAGCAGTACTTC.

V and J are TRBV19 and TRBJ2-3; 12 positions match TRBD2. The CDR3 totals 14 residues. Germline trimming cut 9 bases from V and 6 bases from J; bases unmatched to any gene: 7. The germline V gene encodes CDR1 LNHDA and CDR2 SQIVND (reference sequence). The CDR3 sequence: CASSLAGGRDTQYF. The DNA of the CDR3 is TGTGCCAGCAGTCTAGCGGGGGGGCGGGATACGCAGTATTTT.

The rearrangement links TRBV5-1 to TRBJ2-5; 13 positions agree with TRBD2. The V gene's germline CDR1 is SGHRS and CDR2 YFSETQ. The CDR3 has 17 residues. Unmatched junction bases numbered 9, after V lost 2 bases and J lost 5 bases. CDR3 sequence reads: CASSLPTSGRESETQYF. The CDR3 nucleotides read TGCGCCAGCAGCTTACCCACTAGCGGGAGGGAGTCGGAGACCCAGTACTTC.

The chain employs TRBV27 and TRBJ2-5; 11 bases fit TRBD2. The CDR3 is 14 amino acids. Losses at the gene ends were 3 bases for V and 7 bases for J; bases not matched to a gene: 4. The germline V gene encodes CDR1 MNHEY and CDR2 SMNVEV (reference sequence). CDR3 nucleotides: TGTGCCAGCAGTTTGTCGCTAGCGGGGGGGACCCAGTACTTC. Translation gives CASSLSLAGGTQYF.

The V call is TRBV6-5, the J call TRBJ1-5; D might be TRBD1 (5 bases). The ends were cut back, 8 bases at V and 7 bases at J, with 18 bases in the middle. CDR1 and CDR2 (germline): MNHEY, SVGAGI. The CDR3 has 14 residues. The CDR3 sequence is CASSEWGVGQPQHF. The CDR3 region has the DNA TGTGCCAGCTCAGAATGGGGGGTCGGACAGCCCCAGCATTTT.

The chain uses TRBV19 and TRBJ1-5; 8 positions agree with TRBD1. Germline V gene lookup returns CDR1 LNHDA and CDR2 SQIVND (reference sequence). V gave up 6 bases and J gave up 9 bases; unmatched junction bases: 10. This CDR3 comprises 14 residues. In nucleotides, the CDR3 is TGTGCCAGTAGGTTGACAGGGGTATTGACGCCCCAGCATTTT. The encoded protein is CASRLTGVLTPQHF.